This T cell receptor (beta chain) was captured by sequencing in a study of cytomegalovirus exposure and HLA in healthy donors. This CDR3 is built from 13 residues. The germline V gene encodes CDR1 SGHTA and CDR2 FQGTGA. Deletions cut 4 bases from V and 0 bases from J, with 6 bases between. For this clone: Its antigen is not known.

Overall study results and limits: Per published reports, the classifier diagnosed cytomegalovirus status with high specificity and sensitivity. Rare sequences made up most TCRs, while some public TCRs were found in many donors. The study designated some 180 TCR beta chains cytomegalovirus-associated. Through in vitro validation, three CMV-associated chains were shown to be specific for CMV antigens.

Sequencing used immunoSEQ multiplex PCR; TCRdb keeps in-frame clones, though not all of them. The sample has about 160,000 clones, approximately 89% seen once. The receptor comes from a woman between 18 and 29 years old in good health and CMV-seropositive. The chain links TRBV7-3 to TRBJ1-1; D is ambiguous. What was sequenced was PBMCs. This chain's CDR3 is CASSSAMNTEAFF. CDR3 in DNA: TGTGCCAGCAGCTCCGCGATGAACACTGAAGCTTTCTTT.